This T cell receptor beta chain derives from a study of T-cell reconstitution after alpha-beta-depleted transplantation in children listed by TCRdb under 2016. At the level of the whole study: Using TCR repertoire profiling, the study followed T-cell immune reconstitution in a quantitative way in children after TCRalphabeta/CD19-depleted allogeneic hematopoietic cell transplantation. The investigation overall reported the following: In some patients, high TCRbeta diversity at day 60 was attributed to recipient T cells and intrathymic progenitors that had survived conditioning. Over subsequent months, a decline in hyperexpanded clone frequencies was noted, and after one year, T-cell counts and TCRbeta diversity were mostly ascribed to newly produced T cells. About two months after transplant, the apparently early recovery of alphabetaT-cell counts reportedly depended on just several hundred clones that had expanded rapidly and came from non-depleted graft cells.

CDR1 and CDR2, per the germline V gene, are KGHDR and SFDVKD. The CDR3 spans 14 residues, from the cysteine through the phenylalanine. Only CDR3 DNA is held: 42 bases, read in frame from base 1. Trimming removed 10 bases from V and 4 bases from J, leaving 16 bases between the germline ends. This clonotype appeared a few times. This clone's antigen is unknown. Per-base quality was not reported, and no clone a single base away is much larger than it. The meaning of the sample's treatment or condition label: allogeneic hematopoietic cell transplantation with graft depleted of TCRalphabeta T cells and CD19 B cells. TCRalphabeta/CD19-depleted allogeneic hematopoietic cell grafts were given to the transplant recipients, all of whom were children. The library relied on PCR. Reads for this sample came from an Illumina HiSeq 2500. TCR library preparation used molecular barcoding, with unique molecular identifiers applied to normalize quantification of the TCRbeta repertoire. The public reads were reprocessed in TCRdb via fastp at Q25 and MiXCR, keeping in-frame beta chains. One record per CDR3 amino acid sequence lists the most common genes and DNA. This sample comprises roughly 490,000 distinct CDR3 sequences, over 9.5% of them detected only once. Jointly, the top ten make up about 14% of the sample.

The receptor chain draws on TRBV24-1 and TRBJ2-1; the D segment is perhaps TRBD1 or TRBD2, each sharing 6 matched bases. The sequence was collected from a female patient aged 2 to 10 who had a stem cell transplant for aplastic anemia, so the T cells may come from the graft donor. The sample was PBMCs, mostly from graft donor cells, taken 180 days after TCRalphabeta/CD19-depleted stem cell transplant. The CDR3 is CATQPGAGYNEQFF. The nucleotides read TGTGCCACTCAGCCGGGGGCAGGTTACAATGAGCAGTTCTTC.